This T cell receptor (beta chain) was observed in a study of vaccination and CD4 T cells after COVID-19. In the case of this clonotype: Its target is not known.

Treatment in this sample: roughly nine-day PBMC culture with coronavirus spike peptide pools or control peptides (ViraFEST assay). Germline assignment: CDR1 DFQATT and CDR2 SNEGSKA (reference sequence). V shed 5 bases and J shed 6 bases, with 19 bases lying between them. The CDR3 extends over 14 amino acids. Cultured CD4+ T-cell DNA underwent Oncomine TCR Beta short-read sequencing. TCRdb reprocessed the PCR reads with MiXCR, giving one entry per CDR3 protein. The sample holds about 20,000 distinct CDR3 sequences; around 83% are singletons and the top ten take roughly 15%. The chain has TRBV20-1 and TRBJ1-2; tentatively, D is TRBD1 (5 bases). Specimen: CD4+ T cells from blood, cultured in vitro, collected after SARS-CoV-2 vaccination. The sequence was collected from a human donor who received a COVID-19 vaccine. The CDR3 sequence: CSAGPGARGDGYTF. CDR3 nucleotides: TGCAGTGCTGGACCCGGAGCAAGGGGTGATGGCTACACCTTC.